These T cell receptor beta chains were read from a single sample in a study of blood T cell repertoires in COVID-19. Here immunoSEQ multiplex PCR was the method, and the copy in TCRdb shows in-frame clones only, minus some. This table has 70,000 to 90,000 clones, approximately 80% appearing once. The sample taken for sequencing was peripheral blood. Source of these receptors: a man between 70 and 80 years old with acute or convalescent COVID-19. Both conserved end residues are part of each CDR3. A D gene is named only where the DNA matches it firmly. For some rows the clone size is stated as once, few or many, or as a class when expanded; others skip it.

v_gene	j_gene	d_gene	abundance	CDR3aa	CDR3nt
TRBV19	TRBJ1-1	-	-	CASSIGGGSEAFF	TGTGCCAGTAGTATCGGGGGGGGTTCTGAAGCTTTCTTT
TRBV28	TRBJ1-1	-	-	CASSLAGARAFF	TGTGCCAGCAGTTTAGCAGGGGCTCGAGCTTTCTTT
TRBV28	TRBJ1-6	-	-	CASSLQDATGSPLHF	TGTGCCAGCAGTTTACAGGACGCCACAGGGTCACCCCTCCACTTT
TRBV5-4	TRBJ2-7	-	-	CASSLAVGARHEQYF	TGTGCCAGCAGCTTGGCCGTGGGGGCGCGCCACGAGCAGTACTTC
TRBV28	TRBJ1-1	-	-	CASSFGPETEAFF	TGTGCCAGCAGTTTTGGGCCCGAGACTGAAGCTTTCTTT
TRBV7-3	TRBJ1-1	-	-	CASSLGEGNTEAFF	TGTGCCAGCAGCTTAGGGGAGGGGAACACTGAAGCTTTCTTT
TRBV5-5	TRBJ1-6	-	-	CASSLLTGLYNSPLHF	TGTGCCAGCAGTCTACTGACAGGCCTCTATAATTCACCCCTCCACTTT
TRBV9	TRBJ2-3	-	-	CASSVADWADTQYF	TGTGCCAGCAGCGTAGCTGACTGGGCAGATACGCAGTATTTT
TRBV5-8	TRBJ1-6	-	-	CASSLWTNGRSSLHF	TGTGCCAGCAGCTTATGGACAAACGGAAGGTCATCCCTCCACTTT
TRBV4-1	TRBJ2-7	-	few	CASSQDLYEQYF	TGCGCCAGCAGCCAAGATCTCTACGAGCAGTACTTC
TRBV5-1	TRBJ2-2	-	few	CASSLQGQNTGELFF	TGCGCCAGCAGCCTGCAGGGACAAAACACCGGGGAGCTGTTTTTT
TRBV28	TRBJ2-2	-	-	CASSFSGTGPTGELFF	TGTGCCAGCAGTTTTAGCGGGACAGGGCCCACCGGGGAGCTGTTTTTT
TRBV7-9	TRBJ1-2	-	few	CASSLDAGDGYTF	TGTGCCAGCAGCTTAGATGCGGGGGATGGCTACACCTTC
TRBV12-3/TRBV12-4	TRBJ1-1	TRBD1	-	CASRRDRAEAFF	TGTGCCAGCAGACGGGACAGGGCTGAAGCTTTCTTT
TRBV7-3	TRBJ2-5	-	few	CASSSGGPETQYF	TGTGCCAGCAGTTCCGGGGGTCCAGAGACCCAGTACTTC
TRBV7-6	TRBJ2-1	TRBD1	-	CASSAGTGQYNEQFF	TGTGCCAGCAGCGCAGGGACAGGTCAATACAATGAGCAGTTCTTC
TRBV19	TRBJ1-1	-	-	CASSMAEYFTEAFF	TGTGCCAGTAGTATGGCAGAATATTTCACTGAAGCTTTCTTT
TRBV5-6	TRBJ2-3	TRBD2	once	CASSLVAGDTQYF	TGTGCCAGCAGCCTGGTAGCGGGGGACACGCAGTATTTT
TRBV9	TRBJ2-2	-	-	CASSVGSGANTGELFF	TGTGCCAGCAGCGTAGGATCCGGGGCGAACACCGGGGAGCTGTTTTTT
TRBV2	TRBJ1-5	-	few	CASRSWGPNQPQHF	TGTGCCAGCCGGAGCTGGGGGCCAAATCAGCCCCAGCATTTT
TRBV5-1	TRBJ2-7	TRBD1	-	CASSSPGQASYEQYF	TGCGCCAGCAGCTCGCCGGGACAGGCCTCCTACGAGCAGTACTTC
TRBV19	TRBJ1-1	TRBD1	-	CASSLRQGARNTEAFF	TGTGCCAGTAGCCTAAGACAGGGGGCCAGGAACACTGAAGCTTTCTTT
TRBV5-1	TRBJ2-2	TRBD1	-	CASSPQGLGKTGELFF	TGCGCCAGCAGCCCACAGGGGCTGGGGAAAACCGGGGAGCTGTTTTTT
TRBV5-8	TRBJ2-3	TRBD1	-	CASSLQGAGTDTQYF	TGTGCCAGCAGCTTGCAGGGGGCTGGCACAGATACGCAGTATTTT